This T cell receptor (beta chain) appears in the sequencing data of a study of cytomegalovirus exposure and HLA in healthy donors. Study-wide points: The authors listed roughly 150 TCR beta chains as cytomegalovirus-associated. With further analysis later on, most CMV-associated TCR beta chains appeared HLA-restricted. Association with HLA alleles at 0.05 false discovery rate was found for 16,951 TCR beta sequences in a later analysis. In a later analysis, across HLA loci, associated TCR counts were highest for DRB1, lowest for HLA-C.

The study ran its PCR with 60 Vbeta and 13 Jbeta primers. TCRdb's table, derived via immunoSEQ multiplex PCR, lists solely in-frame clones and lacks some. The sample contains 95,000 to 110,000 clones, about 81% of which appear only once. Turning to this clone: The antigen is not known.

J gave up 4 bases and V 0 bases, and 6 bases lay outside the gene matches. Looked up from germline, CDR1 is MNHNS and CDR2 is SASEGT. The CDR3 has 15 amino acids. This chain connects TRBV6-1 to TRBJ2-7, with 7 bases matching TRBD2. The sequence was collected from a man aged 30 to 39 in good health and CMV-seropositive. The sample was PBMCs. This CDR3 reads CASSEAGGGIYEQYF. The CDR3 coding sequence is TGTGCCAGCAGTGAAGCGGGGGGGGGTATTTACGAGCAGTACTTC.